This TCR beta chain came from a study of cytomegalovirus exposure and HLA in healthy donors. Between the trimmed V and J ends, which lost 0 bases and 0 bases, there was a span of 8 bases. Germline values: CDR1 SGDLS, CDR2 YYNGEE. CDR3 size: 15 residues. Researchers ran the PCR with 60 Vbeta and 13 Jbeta primers. The table came from immunoSEQ multiplex PCR; TCRdb's copy has only in-frame clones and leaves some out. The data contain 75,000 to 95,000 clones, roughly 71% of them singletons. In regard to this clone: As yet, its antigen is unknown.

General observations from the study: The authors enumerated 150 to 200 TCR beta chains as linked to cytomegalovirus. The authors considered a cluster of highly shared sequence variants likely to be a sequencing artifact. Reports showed the classifier diagnosing cytomegalovirus status with high specificity and sensitivity. Reportedly, a later analysis found an Asian-associated ancestry cluster had fewer N-insertions than the approximately 670-donor mean.

The specimen was PBMCs. This chain links TRBV9 with TRBJ2-3, with D tentatively TRBD2 (6 bases). This TCR was sampled from a man aged 50 to 60 in good health and CMV-seronegative. The CDR3 sequence: CASSVAGVSTDTQYF. CDR3 in DNA: TGTGCCAGCAGCGTAGCGGGGGTGAGCACAGATACGCAGTATTTT.